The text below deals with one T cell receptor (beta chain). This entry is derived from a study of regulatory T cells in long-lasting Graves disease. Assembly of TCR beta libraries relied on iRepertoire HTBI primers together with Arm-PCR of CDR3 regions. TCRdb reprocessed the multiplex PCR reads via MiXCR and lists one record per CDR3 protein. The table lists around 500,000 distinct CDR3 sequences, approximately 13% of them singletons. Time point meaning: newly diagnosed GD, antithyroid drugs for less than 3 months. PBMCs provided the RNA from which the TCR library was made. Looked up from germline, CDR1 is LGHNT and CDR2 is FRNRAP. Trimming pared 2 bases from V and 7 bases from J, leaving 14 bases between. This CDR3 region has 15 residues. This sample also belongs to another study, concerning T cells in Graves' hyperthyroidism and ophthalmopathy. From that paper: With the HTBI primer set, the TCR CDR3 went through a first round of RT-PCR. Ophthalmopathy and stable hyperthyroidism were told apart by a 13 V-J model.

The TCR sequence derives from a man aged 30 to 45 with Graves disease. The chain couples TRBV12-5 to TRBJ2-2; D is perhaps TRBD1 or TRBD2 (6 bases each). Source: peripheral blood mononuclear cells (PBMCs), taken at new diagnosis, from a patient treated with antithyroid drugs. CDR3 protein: CASGLITGGSGELFF. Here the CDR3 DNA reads TGTGCTAGTGGTTTGATTACCGGGGGCAGCGGGGAGCTGTTTTTT.